This T cell receptor (beta chain) emerged from a study of identical twins. The study's findings and limits: It was out-of-frame TCR alpha sharing in monozygotic twins that models underestimated.

From germline, CDR1 is LNHDA and CDR2 SQIVND (reference sequence). The ends were cut back, 7 bases at V and 3 bases at J, with 10 bases in the middle. The CDR3 has 13 amino acids. In this sample, this clonotype turned up a few times. Its antigen remains unknown. Addition of a universal primer site occurred through template switching, and cDNA carried unique molecular identifiers. MiXCR was run by TCRdb on the 5' RACE reads, yielding one entry per CDR3 protein. The sample shows 250,000 or so distinct CDR3 sequences, approximately 7% of them seen only once. These sequences were also reported in another study, on yellow fever vaccine responses in identical twins.

Material: memory (CD45RO+) T cells sorted from blood. The chain links TRBV19 to TRBJ2-1, with D uncertain. This TCR derives from a woman aged 18-29 years in good health. The chain's CDR3 is CASTGPNYNEQFF. The CDR3 DNA sequence: TGTGCCAGTACAGGACCCAACTACAATGAGCAGTTCTTC.